A selection of T cell receptor beta chains follows, all from one sample in a study of CD8 T cells in Susac syndrome. Using its own MiXCR run on the immunoSEQ multiplex PCR reads, TCRdb lists one record per CDR3 protein. This sample has about 300,000 distinct CDR3 sequences, with 70% to 90% found just once. Sequencing was carried out using CD8+ T cells from PBMCs. The origin of the receptors is a human donor with multiple sclerosis. CDR3s include the opening cysteine and the closing phenylalanine or tryptophan. A D gene is named only where the DNA matches it firmly. The size field is filled for only some rows; it gives once, few, many or a size class.

>TRBV6-6|-|once|TRBJ2-3
CASSYTGGATDTQYF
TGTGCCAGCAGTTATACTGGCGGGGCCACAGATACGCAGTATTTT
>TRBV7-3|TRBD1|-|TRBJ2-7
CASSLGQGKGEQYF
TGTGCCAGCAGCCTGGGACAGGGGAAAGGCGAGCAGTACTTC
>TRBV28|-|-|TRBJ2-2
CATQPRTGELFF
TGTGCCACCCAGCCACGGACCGGGGAGCTGTTTTTT
>TRBV23-1|-|-|TRBJ1-2
CASSQLRERNYGYTF
TGCGCCAGCAGTCAACTCAGGGAGCGCAACTATGGCTACACCTTC
>TRBV13|-|-|TRBJ2-5
CASSFPSEEVPQYF
TGTGCCAGCAGTTTTCCTAGCGAGGAGGTCCCTCAGTACTTC
>TRBV7-9|-|-|TRBJ1-3
CASSSDGGNTIYF
TGTGCCAGCAGCTCTGACGGTGGAAACACCATATATTTT
>TRBV12-5|-|once|TRBJ2-1
CASGLGNNEQFF
TGTGCTAGTGGTTTGGGCAATAATGAGCAGTTCTTC
>TRBV27|-|-|TRBJ1-5
CASSPWAGTNQPQHF
TGTGCCAGCAGCCCATGGGCGGGTACCAATCAGCCCCAGCATTTT
>TRBV11-1|TRBD1|-|TRBJ1-1
CASSLRTGPFAEAFF
TGTGCCAGCAGCTTAAGGACAGGGCCCTTTGCTGAAGCTTTCTTT
>TRBV19|TRBD2|-|TRBJ2-2
CASRQVPAGETGELFF
TGTGCCAGTCGCCAGGTCCCAGCGGGAGAGACCGGGGAGCTGTTTTTT
>TRBV19|-|-|TRBJ2-1
CASSIVDEQFF
TGTGCCAGTAGCATCGTGGATGAGCAGTTCTTC
>TRBV27|-|-|TRBJ2-3
CASSPWGPDTQYF
TGTGCCAGCAGTCCATGGGGTCCAGATACGCAGTATTTT
>TRBV7-9|-|-|TRBJ1-1
CASSLVGGASGNTEAFF
TGTGCCAGCAGCTTAGTAGGTGGGGCTTCGGGGAACACTGAAGCTTTCTTT
>TRBV24-1|TRBD1|-|TRBJ2-2
CATSDYTGTGNTGELFF
TGTGCCACCAGTGATTACACCGGGACAGGAAACACCGGGGAGCTGTTTTTT
>TRBV29-1|-|-|TRBJ1-1
CSVNQGSEAFF
TGCAGCGTTAACCAGGGATCTGAAGCTTTCTTT
>TRBV4-2|-|-|TRBJ2-1
CASSQGWGGDEQFF
TGTGCCAGCAGCCAAGGATGGGGGGGCGATGAGCAGTTCTTC
>TRBV19|-|-|TRBJ2-2
CASSIQGYTGELFF
TGTGCCAGTAGTATCCAGGGGTATACCGGGGAGCTGTTTTTT
>TRBV28|TRBD2|-|TRBJ2-5
CASSLPASGGPGETQYF
TGTGCCAGCAGTTTGCCGGCTAGCGGGGGTCCCGGGGAGACCCAGTACTTC
>TRBV24-1|TRBD1|-|TRBJ2-1
CATSALTGTAEQFF
TGTGCCACCAGTGCCCTTACCGGGACAGCCGAGCAGTTCTTC
>TRBV25-1|TRBD1|-|TRBJ2-1
CASGQGSGQPYNEQFF
TGTGCCAGCGGCCAGGGTTCGGGACAGCCCTACAATGAGCAGTTCTTC
>TRBV6-5|TRBD1|few|TRBJ2-1
CASSYGATGVRYNEQFF
TGTGCCAGCAGTTATGGGGCGACAGGGGTAAGGTACAATGAGCAGTTCTTC
>TRBV6-2/TRBV6-3|-|-|TRBJ2-2
CASSILENTGELFF
TGTGCCAGCAGTATACTAGAGAACACCGGGGAGCTGTTTTTT
>TRBV12-3/TRBV12-4|-|-|TRBJ1-1
CASSFPGKTPEAFF
TGTGCCAGCAGTTTCCCCGGGAAAACCCCTGAAGCTTTCTTT
>TRBV4-2|-|-|TRBJ2-5
CASSQGGFLYQETQYF
TGTGCCAGCAGCCAAGGAGGGTTTCTGTACCAAGAGACCCAGTACTTC
>TRBV28|TRBD2|-|TRBJ2-1
CASSLTSDSYNEQFF
TGTGCCAGCAGTCTCACTAGCGACTCCTACAATGAGCAGTTCTTC
>TRBV6-2/TRBV6-3|-|-|TRBJ1-5
CASSYQAPWTSQPQHF
TGTGCCAGCAGTTACCAAGCCCCCTGGACAAGTCAGCCCCAGCATTTT
>TRBV20-1|-|-|TRBJ1-1
CSARDRGENTEAFF
TGCAGTGCTAGAGATCGGGGGGAGAACACTGAAGCTTTCTTT
>TRBV30|-|-|TRBJ1-1
CAWSVRVSEAFF
TGTGCCTGGAGTGTACGGGTTTCTGAAGCTTTCTTT
>TRBV25-1|TRBD1|-|TRBJ2-5
CASESTGSRETQYF
TGTGCCAGCGAATCGACAGGGAGTAGGGAGACCCAGTACTTC
>TRBV19|-|once|TRBJ2-6
CASIRGPGANVLTF
TGTGCCAGTATAAGGGGACCTGGGGCCAACGTCCTGACTTTC
>TRBV4-2|TRBD2|once|TRBJ2-7
CASSQLTRLAGGYEQYF
TGTGCCAGCAGCCAGTTGACCAGACTAGCGGGGGGGTACGAGCAGTACTTC
>TRBV4-1|-|-|TRBJ1-6
CASSRLQGLGSPLHF
TGCGCCAGCAGCCGCCTACAGGGTTTGGGGTCACCCCTCCACTTT